This T cell receptor (beta chain) was obtained from a study of blood T cells in healthy people across ages. Study-level findings and limits: Not knowing donor CMV status may have confounded expanded clonotype changes.

Isolating PBMCs gave at least 6 million of these cells per sample. Note on this clonotype: What it binds is not known.

Germline CDR1 SGHRS, CDR2 YFSETQ. V lost 4 bases, J lost 4 bases, and 20 bases lay in between. The CDR3 sequence is 16 residues long. Alongside a J-beta primer mix, a sample-barcoded 5' primer served in a second PCR lasting about 6 to 12 cycles. Each cDNA molecule received a tag from a template-switch adaptor that had 12 random nucleotides. Researchers report that each sample yielded at least 3 million CDR3-containing paired-end reads. TCRdb re-derived calls from the 5' RACE reads in MiXCR, one entry per CDR3 protein. The sample contains over a million distinct CDR3 sequences, 42% of which appear only once.

The specimen was blood. The chain couples TRBV5-1 to TRBJ1-2; no clear D. This TCR derives from a woman aged 18-29 years in good health. The CDR3 DNA is TGCGCCAGCAGCCCAGGACCCCTAAACCACGCCTATGGCTACACCTTC. Its protein is CASSPGPLNHAYGYTF.